A selection of T cell receptor beta chains follows, all from one sample in a study of technical replicates of blood from several donors. Data came from immunoSEQ multiplex PCR; TCRdb stores just in-frame clones and leaves some out. In the table there are about 75,000 clones, about 97% of which are singletons. Input material: T cells isolated from PBMCs. The receptors were gathered from a human donor in good health. Both conserved end residues are part of each CDR3. The D gene is left open where the match is weak. Not every row has a clone size; where given, it reads once, few, many or a size class.

CDR3nt,CDR3aa,abundance,len,d_gene,j_gene,v_gene
TGCGCCAGCAGCCAACAAAGCGGGATTTACACCGGGGAGCTGTTTTTT,CASSQQSGIYTGELFF,.,16,TRBD2,TRBJ2-2,TRBV4-1
TGCGCCAGCAGCCAACTCCAGGGCGAAAAACTGTTTTTT,CASSQLQGEKLFF,few,13,.,TRBJ1-4,TRBV4-1
TGTGCCAGCAGTGCTGGACTAGCGGTTATGGTGAATACGCAGTATTTT,CASSAGLAVMVNTQYF,.,16,TRBD2,TRBJ2-3,TRBV2
TGTGCCAGCTCACCACCGGCAGGGACTGAAGCTTTCTTT,CASSPPAGTEAFF,.,13,.,TRBJ1-1,TRBV18
TGTGCCACCAGCGTAAACAGGGGTGGTGACACTGAAGCTTTCTTT,CATSVNRGGDTEAFF,.,15,TRBD1,TRBJ1-1,TRBV15
TGTGCTAGTGGTGACAGTAATGAAAAACTGTTTTTT,CASGDSNEKLFF,.,12,.,TRBJ1-4,TRBV12-5
TGTGCCAGCAGTTTGGGTGGGGGACTCACAGATACGCAGTATTTT,CASSLGGGLTDTQYF,.,15,.,TRBJ2-3,TRBV28
TGTGCCTGGAGAATTTTGGTGCTTCTGAGACAGGGGCGGAGGGACTATGGCTACACCTTC,CAWRILVLLRQGRRDYGYTF,.,20,TRBD1,TRBJ1-2,TRBV30
TGTGCCAGCAATCAGGGCTCCTACGAGCAGTACTTC,CASNQGSYEQYF,.,12,.,TRBJ2-7,TRBV2
TGTGCCAGCAGTGAATGGGAGATCAACACTGAAGCTTTCTTT,CASSEWEINTEAFF,.,14,.,TRBJ1-1,TRBV6-1
TGTGCCAGCACCCTAATGGGACTAGCGGGAGAGCAGTTCTTC,CASTLMGLAGEQFF,.,14,TRBD2,TRBJ2-1,TRBV28
TGTGCCTGGACAGGGGGATGGGACACTGAAGCTTTCTTT,CAWTGGWDTEAFF,.,13,TRBD1,TRBJ1-1,TRBV30
TGCGCCAGCAGCTTGGGACAGGGCTCCTACGAGCAGTACTTC,CASSLGQGSYEQYF,.,14,TRBD1,TRBJ2-7,TRBV5-1